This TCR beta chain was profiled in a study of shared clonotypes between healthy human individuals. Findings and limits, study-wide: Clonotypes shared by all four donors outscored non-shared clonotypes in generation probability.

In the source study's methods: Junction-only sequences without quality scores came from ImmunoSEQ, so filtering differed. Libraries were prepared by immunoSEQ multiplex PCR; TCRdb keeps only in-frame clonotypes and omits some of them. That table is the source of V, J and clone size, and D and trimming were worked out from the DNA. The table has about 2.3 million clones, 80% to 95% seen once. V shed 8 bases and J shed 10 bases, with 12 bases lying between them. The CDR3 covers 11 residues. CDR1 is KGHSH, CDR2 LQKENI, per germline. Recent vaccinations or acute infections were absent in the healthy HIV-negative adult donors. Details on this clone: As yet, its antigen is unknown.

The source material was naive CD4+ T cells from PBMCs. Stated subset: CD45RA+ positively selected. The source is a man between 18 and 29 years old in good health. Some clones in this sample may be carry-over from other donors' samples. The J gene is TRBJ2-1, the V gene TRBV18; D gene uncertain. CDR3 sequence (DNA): TGTGCCAGCCGCGCGCAGGACGAGCAGTTCTTC. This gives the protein CASRAQDEQFF.